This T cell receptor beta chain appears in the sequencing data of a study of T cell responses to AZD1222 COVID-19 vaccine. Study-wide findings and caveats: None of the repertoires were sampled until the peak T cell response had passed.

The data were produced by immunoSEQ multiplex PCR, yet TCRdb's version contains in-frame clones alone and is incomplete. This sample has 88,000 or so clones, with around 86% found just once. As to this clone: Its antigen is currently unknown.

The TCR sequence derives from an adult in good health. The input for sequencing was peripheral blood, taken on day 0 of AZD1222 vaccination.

The CDR3 coding sequence is TGTGCCAGCAGCCAACGGGACAGTTTAATCTCGAACACTGAAGCTTTCTTT. Translating gives CASSQRDSLISNTEAFF. The chain joins TRBV3-1 (or the pseudogene TRBV3-2) to TRBJ1-1; TRBD1 agrees at 7 bases. In germline, CDR1 is LGHDT, CDR2 YNNKEL (reference sequence). This CDR3 is built from 17 residues. V lost 2 bases and J lost 1; bases outside the gene matches: 10.